This TCR beta chain was sequenced for a study of blood T cell repertoires in COVID-19 (dated by TCRdb to about 2020). At the level of the whole study: The collaborator samples originated in the United States, Italy and Spain and spanned the acute and convalescent phases of COVID-19. Samples came from the ongoing ImmuneRACE study (first 160 participants) plus 1,254 subjects from 6 global collaborators. The repertoires were made available in a free public database intended to serve as a resource for research on the immune response to SARS-CoV-2. Where HLA class I and class II types were available, the types were taken from metadata supplied by the sample provider, not from assay-based typing. The material from the prospective study consisted of cDNA or gDNA derived from T cells, B-cell-depleted T cells, or PBMCs. The sample metadata nearly always contained a de-identified subject ID, COVID-19 status, age in years and sex. The dataset comprised deeply sampled blood TCRbeta repertoires from subjects exposed to, actively infected with, or recovered from COVID-19. Study-wide conclusions, independent of this receptor: Clinical and demographic metadata were provided uncurated, with the amount varying by source and participant.

The germline V gene encodes CDR1 SGHRS and CDR2 YFSETQ. Trimming leaves V shorter by 0 bases and J shorter by 4 bases, with the junction holding 1 base beyond the gene matches. The CDR3 measures 15 amino acids from cysteine to phenylalanine. Left in the record is the CDR3 DNA by itself, 45 bases read in frame from the first base. TCRbeta CDR3 regions were amplified from genomic DNA using the immunoSEQ Assay, a bias-controlled multiplex PCR. The original pipeline was this. Within the assay, amplification of reference gene primers was used to estimate how many nucleated cells each sample contained. Sequence reads were collapsed and filtered to measure the absolute abundance of every unique TCRbeta CDR3 rearrangement. Productive Simpson clonality was computed per sample as the square root of Simpson's diversity index over productive rearrangements. TCRdb took over this immuneACCESS table, retaining in-frame rearrangements with V and J assigned. Such tables are incomplete; in checked studies, under half of the missing clones stem from an unresolved V gene, and the remainder is unexplained. That table furnishes V, J and clone size, whereas the DNA furnished D and trimming. The sample data list approximately 300,000 clones, and approximately 92% of these were observed just once. Of the sample, approximately 18% falls within the top ten clones.

Regarding this clone: It has no known antigen specificity. Base quality data are lacking; no much larger clone is found one base away.

Enrolling through a virtual design, the prospective study's participants ranged in age from roughly 18 to 100 years and lived across 24 United States geographic areas. Cohort assignment in the prospective study relied on participant-reported clinical history from a screening survey and a study questionnaire. For ImmuneRACE Cohort 3, a participant was defined as recovered based on two consecutive negative NP/OP PCR tests, clearance by a healthcare professional, or resolution of symptoms. Mobile phlebotomists in the prospective study collected whole blood, serum and a nasopharyngeal or oropharyngeal swab from every participant. Prospective study participants could optionally give additional blood draws and questionnaires over an approximately 2-month period. Blood samples from the prospective study were shipped frozen or at room temperature prior to DNA extraction.

The V and J genes are TRBV5-1 and TRBJ1-4; 9 of the junction bases match TRBD1. The TCR was taken from a woman younger than 45 who had recovered from COVID-19. Sequencing was carried out using PBMCs or T cells enriched from blood (not recorded which). The CDR3 here reads CASSLGTGVNEKLFF. The DNA sequence follows: TGCGCCAGCAGCTTGGGGACAGGGGTTAATGAAAAACTGTTTTTT.